This T cell receptor beta chain was sequenced during a study of T-cell memory formation after mild COVID-19. Germline-derived CDR1 and CDR2 are MNHNY and SVGAGI (reference sequence). Trimming removed 6 bases from V and 4 bases from J; junction bases left unmatched: 5. The CDR3 loop spans 14 amino acids. MiXCR, run by TCRdb on the 5' RACE reads, gives a single entry per CDR3 protein. The sample includes 500,000 to 650,000 distinct CDR3 sequences, about a fifth of them seen just once. General study findings and limits: Contracting clones from day 15 to 85 had balanced CD4/CD8; later expanders favoured CD4+.

Details on this clonotype: Its specificity is not known.

The chain links TRBV6-6 to TRBJ1-1; the match to TRBD1 covers 10 bases. This receptor was taken from an adult woman who had mild COVID-19 (a few samples of this study predate the infection). Cell type and time point are not known. Sequencing was done on a sample of PBMCs or a T cell subset sorted from them (not recorded which). The CDR3 DNA is TGTGCCAGCAGGCTGACAGGGGGCTTCACTGAAGCTTTCTTT. Its protein is CASRLTGGFTEAFF.